A selection of T cell receptor beta chains follows, all from one sample in a study of a mutant IDH1 vaccine in newly diagnosed glioma. Sequencing used immunoSEQ multiplex PCR; TCRdb keeps in-frame clones, though not all of them. The sample records about 65,000 clones, approximately 84% being singletons. These receptors are not linked to any known antigen. The sample in question was PBMCs, obtained from a glioma patient whose treatment included an IDH1 peptide vaccine. These TCRs come from a man aged 25-45 years with glioma. CDR3s include the opening cysteine and the closing phenylalanine or tryptophan. D genes are given only for firm matches. Not all rows give a size; the values are once, few, many and, for expanded clones, a class.

d_gene	abundance	v_gene	j_gene	CDR3nt	CDR3aa
NA	NA	TRBV5-4	TRBJ2-2	TGTGCCAGCAGCTTGGGACAGGTCGACACCGGGGAGCTGTTTTTT	CASSLGQVDTGELFF
TRBD1	NA	TRBV5-6	TRBJ1-4	TGTGCCAGCAGCTCATACAGGGGCGAAAAACTGTTTTTT	CASSSYRGEKLFF
NA	once	TRBV11-2	TRBJ2-3	TGTGCCAGCACTTCCGAGGGGGAGGATACGCAGTATTTT	CASTSEGEDTQYF
NA	NA	TRBV5-4	TRBJ2-7	TGTGCCAGCAGCCGCGCCCAAGGGGCCGGAGACTACGAGCAGTACTTC	CASSRAQGAGDYEQYF
NA	NA	TRBV4-2	TRBJ2-7	TGTGCCAGCAGCCAAGAGGGGGGTTACGAGCAGTACTTC	CASSQEGGYEQYF
TRBD1	NA	TRBV9	TRBJ1-1	TGTGCCAGCACTCAAGGGGGCTGGGACACTGAAGCTTTCTTT	CASTQGGWDTEAFF
NA	NA	TRBV18	TRBJ1-4	TGTGCCAGCTCATCTAATCGGGATTCACCTGAAAAACTGTTTTTT	CASSSNRDSPEKLFF
NA	NA	TRBV30	TRBJ1-1	TGTGCCTGGAGTGTTGGGTCGAACACTGAAGCTTTCTTT	CAWSVGSNTEAFF
TRBD1	once	TRBV19	TRBJ1-5	TGTGCCAGTAGTTCATTGGGACAGGGTCGCAATCAGCCCCAGCATTTT	CASSSLGQGRNQPQHF
NA	once	TRBV6-6	TRBJ1-4	TGTGCCAGCAAAAACCCTAGAGACGATGAAAAACTGTTTTTT	CASKNPRDDEKLFF
NA	NA	TRBV6-5	TRBJ2-7	TGTGCCAGCAGTTACGGTCTCAGCCCCTACGAGCAGTACTTC	CASSYGLSPYEQYF